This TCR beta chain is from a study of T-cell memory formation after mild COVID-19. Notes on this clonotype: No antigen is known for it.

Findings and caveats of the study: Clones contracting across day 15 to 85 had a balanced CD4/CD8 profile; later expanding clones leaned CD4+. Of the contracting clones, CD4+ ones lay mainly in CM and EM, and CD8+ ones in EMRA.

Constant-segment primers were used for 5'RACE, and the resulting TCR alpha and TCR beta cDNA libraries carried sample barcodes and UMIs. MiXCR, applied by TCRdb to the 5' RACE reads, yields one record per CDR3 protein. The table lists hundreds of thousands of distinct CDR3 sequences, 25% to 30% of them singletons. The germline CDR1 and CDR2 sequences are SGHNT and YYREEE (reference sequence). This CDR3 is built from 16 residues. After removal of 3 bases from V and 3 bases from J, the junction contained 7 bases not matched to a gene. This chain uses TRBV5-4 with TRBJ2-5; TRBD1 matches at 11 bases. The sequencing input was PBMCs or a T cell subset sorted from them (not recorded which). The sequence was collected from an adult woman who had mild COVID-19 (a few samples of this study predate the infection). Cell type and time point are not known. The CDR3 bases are TGTGCCAGCAGCTCCTGGACAGGGGGCGGCGAAGAGACCCAGTACTTC. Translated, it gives CASSSWTGGGEETQYF.